This TCR beta chain was identified in a study of T cell responses to AZD1222 COVID-19 vaccine. From germline, CDR1 is LGHNA and CDR2 YSLEER. This CDR3 has 18 amino acids. Unmatched junction bases numbered 11, after V lost 1 base and J lost 2 bases. The protocol was immunoSEQ multiplex PCR, while the TCRdb copy is restricted to in-frame clones and leaves out a portion. The sample lists around 99,000 clones, around 92% seen once, with more than 8% in the top ten. The rearrangement uses TRBV4-3 and TRBJ2-7, with 10 bases aligning to TRBD1. Here the sequenced sample was peripheral blood, taken 28 days after the second AZD1222 dose. The receptor was isolated from an adult who received the AZD1222 COVID-19 vaccine. The DNA for the CDR3 is TGCGCCAGCAGCCAAGCAACCTATGGGACAGGGGCGGCCTACGAGCAGTACTTC. Its translation is CASSQATYGTGAAYEQYF.